This T cell receptor (beta chain) is from a study of blood T cells in healthy people across ages. Study-wide results and limits: When set beside aged donors, long-lived donors presented more naive CD4+ cells and higher diversity. Those diversity estimates obtained from one million T cells were thought to be underestimates.

About this clonotype: Its antigen is as yet unknown.

Germline V CDR1 and CDR2: LGHNA, YSLEER. V was cut by 3 bases and J by 5 bases, with 7 bases left in between. The CDR3 spans 13 residues. With a J-beta primer mix and a sample-barcoded 5' primer, a second PCR ran about 7 to 12 cycles. Every cDNA molecule carried a tag from a template-switch adaptor bearing 12 random nucleotides. TCRdb recomputed calls from the 5' RACE reads with MiXCR, one row per CDR3 protein. The data show 1.8 million or so distinct CDR3 sequences, 39% seen once. This receptor was obtained from a human donor in good health. This chain connects TRBV4-3 to TRBJ1-4; D uncertain. The sequenced material came from blood. The CDR3 bases are TGCGCCAGCAGCCAGGGAAGGAATGAAAAACTGTTTTTT. Amino acid sequence: CASSQGRNEKLFF.